A single sample gave rise to the 16 T cell receptor beta chains below, sequenced in a study of blood T cell repertoires in COVID-19. Method: immunoSEQ multiplex PCR; TCRdb's copy keeps in-frame clones and lacks some. The sample shows 200,000 to 250,000 clones, around 90% of them seen only once. Sequenced sample: peripheral blood. Receptors originate from a man older than 75 with acute or convalescent COVID-19.

The chain combines TRBV6-2 or TRBV6-3 with TRBJ2-5, with 9 bases lining up with TRBD2. Germline trimming cut 3 bases from V and 2 bases from J; bases unmatched to any gene: 7. CDR1 is MNHEY, CDR2 SVGEGT, per germline. The CDR3 is made up of 16 amino acids. The CDR3 loop reads CASSYGGTSSQETQYF. The CDR3 bases are TGTGCCAGCAGTTATGGGGGGACTAGCTCTCAAGAGACCCAGTACTTC.

The chain is built from TRBV7-2 and TRBJ1-2, with 8 nucleotides matching TRBD1. The ends lost 2 bases at V and 3 bases at J; junction bases unmatched: 5. The germline V gene has CDR1 SGHTA and CDR2 FQGNSA. The CDR3 is 15 residues long. CDR3 in DNA: TGTGCCAGCAGCTTAAGGGCAGGGGGCGACTATGGCTACACCTTC. It yields the protein CASSLRAGGDYGYTF.

For this clone: Other DNA sequences in the sample encode the same CDR3. The chain uses TRBV28 and TRBJ1-5, with a weak D call TRBD1 (5 bases). The germline V and J ends were trimmed by 3 bases and 2 bases, with 8 bases remaining between them. Per the germline V gene, CDR1 is MDHEN and CDR2 is SYDVKM. CDR3 length: 14 amino acids. This chain's CDR3 is CASSLGGGNQPQHF. DNA of the CDR3: TGTGCCAGCAGTTTGGGGGGTGGCAATCAGCCCCAGCATTTT.

In this sample, this clone turned up once. The V gene is TRBV5-6, the J gene TRBJ1-3, with 9 positions matching TRBD1. CDR3 length equals 15 residues. Germline V gene sequence: CDR1 SGHDT, CDR2 YYEEEE. J lost 5 bases, V lost 6 bases, and 9 bases had no gene match. CDR3 sequence: CASTWSGTGRNTIYF. CDR3 in DNA: TGTGCCAGCACCTGGAGTGGGACAGGGCGAAACACCATATATTTT.

J is TRBJ2-3 and V is TRBV4-1, with TRBD1 matching over 9 bases. Germline-derived CDR1 and CDR2 are MGHRA and YSYEKL. With V trimmed by 10 bases and J by 4 bases, 6 bases remained unmatched. The CDR3 runs 13 residues. CDR3 sequence reads: CAIDRGKSDTQYF. In nucleotides, the CDR3 is TGCGCCATCGACAGGGGGAAATCAGATACGCAGTATTTT.

A remark on this clone: Other DNA variants within this sample encode the same CDR3. CDR3 nucleotide sequence: TGTGCCAGCAGCCTAGGACAGGGGTACACTGAAGCTTTCTTT. Amino acids: CASSLGQGYTEAFF. The rearrangement uses TRBV7-9 and TRBJ1-1, with 9 bases identical to TRBD1. The germline gives CDR1 SEHNR, CDR2 FQNEAQ (reference sequence). Trimming took 5 bases from V and 3 from J; bases not matched to a gene: 4. This CDR3 contains 14 residues.

The gene calls are TRBV7-2 and TRBJ2-3, with D possibly TRBD2 on 6 matching bases. Germline loops: CDR1 SGHTA, CDR2 FQGNSA. V dropped 6 bases and J dropped 0 bases, with 7 bases sitting between them. This CDR3 contains 13 residues. CDR3 DNA: TGTGCCAGCAGAAGCGGGAGCACAGATACGCAGTATTTT. This codes for CASRSGSTDTQYF.

This clone was seen more than once but under ten times. The V call is TRBV4-3, the J call TRBJ1-2; TRBD1 matches at 8 bases. Germline assignment: CDR1 LGHNA and CDR2 YSLEER. The ends lost 0 bases at V and 8 bases at J; junction bases unmatched: 14. CDR3 length: 17 residues. CDR3 protein: CASSQDTGQGARGGYTF. The CDR3 bases are TGCGCCAGCAGCCAAGATACAGGACAGGGAGCTAGAGGCGGCTACACCTTC.

The chain is built from TRBV7-2 and TRBJ1-4; TRBD1 might be the D (6 bases). Trimming left V 3 bases short and J 8 bases short, with 16 bases between. Germline V CDR1 and CDR2: SGHTA, FQGNSA. CDR3 length: 15 residues. The CDR3: CASSLTGVKGEKLFF. DNA of the CDR3: TGTGCCAGCAGCTTGACAGGCGTAAAAGGGGAAAAACTGTTTTTT.

The chain recombines TRBV14 with TRBJ1-4; no firm D call. The germline V gene encodes CDR1 SGHDN and CDR2 FVKESK. Trimming left V 0 bases short and J 8 bases short, with 7 bases between. The CDR3 runs to 13 residues. CDR3 DNA sequence: TGTGCCAGCAGCCAAGACTGGAGGGAAAAACTGTTTTTT. Translating it yields CASSQDWREKLFF.

J is TRBJ2-2 and V is TRBV4-3, with 8 bases that match TRBD1. CDR1 and CDR2 (germline): LGHNA, YSLEER. CDR3 length: 15 amino acids. J gave up 6 bases and V 3 bases, and 6 bases lay outside the gene matches. The CDR3 loop reads CASSHSGGAAGELFF. The CDR3 DNA reads as TGCGCCAGCAGCCACTCAGGGGGCGCGGCCGGGGAGCTGTTTTTT.

This chain links TRBV7-2 with TRBJ2-1; 12 bases match TRBD2. Germline V gene sequence: CDR1 SGHTA, CDR2 FQGNSA. The CDR3 covers 15 residues. V was clipped by 5 bases and J by 6 bases; unmatched bases: 5. The CDR3 region is CASSPQTSGGNEQFF. The CDR3 DNA is TGTGCCAGCAGCCCACAGACTAGCGGGGGCAATGAGCAGTTCTTC.

The chain is built from TRBV15 and TRBJ2-1, with D possibly TRBD1 on 6 matching bases. CDR1 is LNHNV, CDR2 YYDKDF, per germline (reference sequence). V was clipped by 6 bases and J by 5 bases, with 26 bases between them. The CDR3 length is 18 residues. As DNA, the CDR3 is TGTGCCACCAGTCCAGGGACATCCATTTACTCATATAACAATGAGCAGTTCTTC. Its protein product is CATSPGTSIYSYNNEQFF.

The V and J genes are TRBV6-5 and TRBJ2-5; 9 nucleotides line up with TRBD2. Germline-derived CDR1 and CDR2 are MNHEY and SVGAGI. This CDR3 is 15 amino acids long. The ends lost 6 bases at V and 1 base at J; junction bases unmatched: 6. The CDR3 sequence: CASSRRGGGQETQYF. DNA for the CDR3: TGTGCCAGCAGCCGGCGGGGGGGAGGCCAAGAGACCCAGTACTTC.

This chain uses TRBV19 with TRBJ1-2, with 8 bases that match TRBD1. V shed 5 bases, J shed 7 bases, and the junction held 12 bases outside the gene matches. This CDR3 spans 15 amino acids. Germline CDR1 is LNHDA and CDR2 is SQIVND (reference sequence). CDR3 DNA sequence: TGTGCCAGTAGTTCGGGTGGGACAGGAGATCTTGGCTACACCTTC. It codes for CASSSGGTGDLGYTF.

The chain has TRBV3-1 (or the pseudogene TRBV3-2) and TRBJ2-2, with TRBD2 matching over 8 bases. Germline-derived CDR1 and CDR2 are LGHDT and YNNKEL (reference sequence). V dropped 2 bases and J dropped 7; count of bases not matched to a gene: 0. This CDR3 comprises 13 residues. CDR3: CASSQLAGGELFF. CDR3 sequence (DNA): TGTGCCAGCAGCCAACTAGCGGGCGGGGAGCTGTTTTTT.